The entry below describes one TCR beta chain. Its antigen is as yet unknown. The sample belongs to a study of post-analysis software for immune sequencing data. Points from the study as a whole: Compared with controls, patients had more of 4 to 6 TRBV segments, including TRBV5-6, TRBV5-1 and TRBV20-1.

TCR beta cDNA libraries had unique molecular identifiers. TCRdb used MiXCR to reprocess the PCR reads, holding one entry per CDR3 protein. The table records under 650,000 distinct CDR3 sequences, roughly 40% of them present only once. The CDR3 has 13 amino acids. Germline loops: CDR1 DFQATT, CDR2 SNEGSKA (reference sequence). V lost 7 bases, J lost 3 bases, and 7 bases stayed unmatched. This clonotype was obtained from a girl between 10 and 17 years old with multiple sclerosis. This rearrangement joins TRBV20-1 to TRBJ2-5; the match to TRBD1 covers 8 bases. The material sequenced was blood. The chain's CDR3 is CSVRTGGKETQYF. DNA for the CDR3: TGCAGTGTAAGAACAGGGGGAAAAGAGACCCAGTACTTC.